Described below is a single T cell receptor beta chain sequence and its context. No antigen is known for it. Time point: week 47, end of study. In the vaccine, a single dose held 300 ug of the mutant IDH1 20-mer peptide, along with topical imiquimod. The donors' diagnosis was new WHO grade 3 or 4 astrocytoma that was IDH1-mutant and ATRX-lost. The source of the sample is a study of a mutant IDH1 vaccine in newly diagnosed glioma. Study overall: Patients began vaccination 4-6 weeks after radiotherapy alone, or with temozolomide cycles. Averaging 40.4 years of age, treated patients were about 62% male and about 38% female. Previous treatment comprised radiotherapy, temozolomide, or both, mostly both.

The protocol was immunoSEQ multiplex PCR, while the TCRdb copy is restricted to in-frame clones and leaves out a portion. The sample has 30,000 to 40,000 clones; roughly 87% are singletons. This CDR3 is 22 amino acids long. The germline gives CDR1 MDHEN, CDR2 SYDVKM. The clonotype originates from a man aged 40-49 years with glioma. The chain is built from TRBV28 and TRBJ2-5; TRBD2 might be the D (5 bases). The closer fit of TRBJ2-7 to the DNA end suggests the J call may be wrong. The sample here was PBMCs, taken from a glioma patient whose treatment included an IDH1 peptide vaccine. This chain's CDR3 is CASSLPWPGLKDTGPSSYEQYF. The CDR3 DNA reads as TGTGCCAGCAGTTTACCCTGGCCTGGACTGAAAGACACTGGCCCCTCCTCCTACGAGCAGTACTTC.